Below are 5 T cell receptor beta chains sequenced from a single sample in a study of blood T cells in healthy people across ages. Combining a sample-barcoded 5' primer with a J-beta primer mix, a second PCR ran for roughly 7 to 12 cycles. TCRdb analysed the 5' RACE reads with MiXCR anew, one entry per CDR3 protein. The sample lists about 1.8 million distinct CDR3 sequences, roughly 49% occurring once. Sample: blood. The receptors were gathered from a woman aged 40 to 50 in good health.

About this clonotype itself: Since a much larger clone is just one base distant, this may be a read error. The CDR3 nucleotides are TGTGCCACCAGTGATAGGACAGGGGGTTCTCGTCATGAGCAGTACTTC. Amino acids: CATSDRTGGSRHEQYF. V is TRBV24-1 and J is TRBJ2-7, with TRBD1 matching 10 bases. Trimming at V came to 3 bases and at J to 7 bases, leaving 11 bases not matched to a gene. The germline V gene has CDR1 KGHDR and CDR2 SFDVKD. This CDR3 has 16 amino acids.

This clonotype appeared a few times. This chain connects TRBV4-1 to TRBJ2-7, with TRBD2 as a possible D gene (7 bases). Trimming shortened V by 4 bases and J by 12 bases, and 28 bases separated the two germline ends. The germline V gene has CDR1 MGHRA and CDR2 YSYEKL. The CDR3 length is 16 residues. CDR3 DNA: TGCGCCAGCAGCCCCCTCATGCGGAGGGGGGGGGAGACCCGGTACTTC. This translates into CASSPLMRRGGETRYF.

This chain links TRBV5-1 with TRBJ2-3; no reliable D call. The ends were cut back, 1 base at V and 7 bases at J, with 13 bases in the middle. CDR3 length: 14 residues. From germline, CDR1 is SGHRS and CDR2 YFSETQ. CDR3 sequence (DNA): TGCGCCAGCAGCTTGTACGCGGAACAAAATACGCAGTATTTT. Protein sequence: CASSLYAEQNTQYF.

This clonotype has more than one count but fewer than ten. This rearrangement joins TRBV12-3 or TRBV12-4 to TRBJ2-1, with 14 bases fitting TRBD2. J was trimmed by 6 bases and V by 7 bases; bases with no gene match: 8. This CDR3 has 16 amino acids. This CDR3 is CASTLSGTSGGNEQFF. The CDR3 region has the DNA TGTGCCAGCACCCTCTCGGGGACTAGCGGGGGCAATGAGCAGTTCTTC.

The J gene is TRBJ2-6, the V gene TRBV7-2; no clear D. V lost 5 bases and J lost 0, with 8 bases in between. Germline assignment: CDR1 SGHTA and CDR2 FQGNSA. The CDR3 extends over 15 amino acids. The CDR3: CASSAQSSGANVLTF. The CDR3 nucleotides read TGTGCCAGCAGCGCACAGAGCTCTGGGGCCAACGTCCTGACTTTC.